This T cell receptor beta chain derives from a study of T cell repertoires in cytomegalovirus infection. Study summary: Public TCR beta signatures marked donors with CMV infection and the matching HLA. Regarding the study as a whole: In two of eight donors, the top clonotype was HLA-C-restricted CMV-specific. Pooled public TCR beta family frequency picked out CMV carriers with the relevant HLA.

The germline gives CDR1 MNHEY, CDR2 SMNVEV (reference sequence). J lost 5 bases, V lost 3 bases, and 6 bases had no gene match. The CDR3 runs to 14 residues. Using its own MiXCR run on the reads, TCRdb lists one record per CDR3 protein. The sample has approximately 250,000 distinct CDR3 sequences; roughly 10% are singletons. This clonotype was found many times. Its antigen is unidentified. This TCR came from a human donor in good health (CMV status not recorded). Some clones in this sample may be carry-over from other donors' samples. This sequence joins TRBV27 and TRBJ1-1, with 7 bases lining up with TRBD1. The sample taken for sequencing was PBMCs. The CDR3 loop is CASSFRQGRTEAFF. CDR3 in DNA: TGTGCCAGCAGTTTTCGACAGGGTCGAACTGAAGCTTTCTTT.